The sequence of this TCR beta chain was determined in a study of OX40 agonist ivuxolimab in advanced cancers. For the study at large: The patients' treatment was ivuxolimab, an agonistic anti-OX40 (CD134) antibody. Study findings and constraints: Among expanded peripheral T cells, antigen specificity went undetermined.

CDR1 SEHNR and CDR2 FQNEAQ come from the germline V gene (reference sequence). This CDR3 contains 12 residues. Trimming cost V 5 bases and J 7 bases, with 10 bases left between them. About this clone: The antigen is not known.

Clones were sequenced by immunoSEQ multiplex PCR, and TCRdb holds only the in-frame ones, with some missing. The data show fewer than 80,000 clones, with 89% seen just once and about 12% held by the top ten. Here the sequenced sample was CD4+ or CD8+ T cells sorted from blood, taken in a trial of the OX40 agonist ivuxolimab. The receptor was isolated from an adult with an advanced solid tumor such as melanoma, head and neck, liver or kidney cancer. This chain links TRBV7-9 with TRBJ2-3; D is uncertain. The CDR3 sequence: CASSLTDHTQYF. The CDR3 bases are TGTGCCAGCAGCCTGACGGATCATACGCAGTATTTT. The full variable domain, with the rest looked up from reference TRBV7-9 and TRBJ2-3, is DTGVSQNPRHKITKRGQNVTFRCDPISEHNRLYWYRQTLGQGPEFLTYFQNEAQLEKSRLLSDRFSAERPKGSFSTLEIQRTEQGDSAMYLCASSLTDHTQYFGPGTRLTVL.